These 32 T cell receptor beta chains share one sample of origin, sequenced in a study of glioma-infiltrating T cells. Using RNA template, CDR3s of TCR alpha and beta were amplified with iRepertoire arm-PCR. TCRdb used MiXCR to reprocess the multiplex PCR reads, holding one entry per CDR3 protein. The profile shows about 93,000 distinct CDR3 sequences, roughly 37% of them singletons. Sequencing used glioma tissue, nonneoplastic brain tissue, or PBMCs (not recorded which). Receptors originate from a human donor with low-grade glioma or glioblastoma, undergoing nonglioma brain surgery, or in good health (not recorded which).

With respect to this clonotype: Given the absence of the conserved phenylalanine or tryptophan at the CDR3 end, a read error is likely. This rearrangement joins TRBV6-2 or TRBV6-3 to TRBJ2-7; D is undetermined. CDR1 and CDR2 from the germline V gene are MNHEY and SVGEGT. The CDR3 length is 13 residues. Trimming stripped 2 bases from V and 5 bases from J, with 10 bases between. The DNA for the CDR3 is TGTGCCAGCAGTTACGCGCCCACCCACGAGCAGTACTCC. This gives the protein CASSYAPTHEQYS.

This clonotype has ten or more counts. The J gene is TRBJ2-3, the V gene TRBV10-3, with D hard to call. Between the trimmed V and J ends, which lost 6 bases and 6 bases, there was a span of 7 bases. Germline assignment: CDR1 ENHRY and CDR2 SYGVKD. The CDR3 sequence is 11 residues long. The CDR3 DNA reads as TGTGCCATCAGGACGGCCGATACGCAGTATTTT. Translation gives CAIRTADTQYF.

This chain joins TRBV25-1 and TRBJ1-2; D perhaps matches TRBD1 (5 bases). Trimming took 10 bases from V and 4 from J, leaving 16 bases between them. The CDR3 has 13 residues. The germline gives CDR1 MGHDK, CDR2 SYGVNS. CDR3 sequence (DNA): TGTGCCAACAACAAAGAGGGGTTCTATGGCTACACCTTC. This codes for CANNKEGFYGYTF.

The sample holds many counts of this clonotype. This chain links TRBV6-1 with TRBJ2-1; D gene unclear. V was cut by 6 bases and J by 12 bases, with 15 bases left in between. Germline V gene sequence: CDR1 MNHNS, CDR2 SASEGT. This CDR3 spans 12 amino acids. CDR3 sequence reads: CASSPDLIGQFF. CDR3 in DNA: TGTGCCAGCAGCCCTGACCTGATAGGGCAGTTCTTC.

This clonotype was seen many times. This sequence joins TRBV28 and TRBJ1-5, with TRBD1 matching over 8 bases. Trimming removed 6 bases from V and 5 bases from J; junction bases left unmatched: 6. The CDR3 is 14 residues long. From germline, CDR1 is MDHEN and CDR2 SYDVKM. The DNA of the CDR3 is TGTGCCAGCAGCGCCAGGGGGCCCTATCAGCCCCAGCATTTT. As protein: CASSARGPYQPQHF. Looking up the rest from reference TRBV28 and TRBJ1-5 gives the full variable domain: DVKVTQSSRYLVKRTGEKVFLECVQDMDHENMFWYRQDPGLGLRLIYFSYDVKMKEKGDIPEGYSVSREKKERFSLILESASTNQTSMYLCASSARGPYQPQHFGDGTRLSIL.

This clonotype was found many times. The J gene is TRBJ1-5, the V gene TRBV12-5; no definite D call. V was pared by 5 bases and J by 5 bases, with 7 bases between. This CDR3 is built from 12 residues. Per germline, CDR1 LGHNT and CDR2 FRNRAP. The chain's CDR3 is CASGPLDQPQHF. The CDR3 DNA is TGTGCTAGTGGTCCATTAGATCAGCCCCAGCATTTT.

V gene TRBV4-2 combines with J gene TRBJ1-1; a possible D gene is TRBD1 (5 bases). Trimming pared 0 bases from V and 4 bases from J, leaving 12 bases between. This CDR3 region has 15 residues. The germline gives CDR1 LGHNA, CDR2 YNFKEQ. CDR3 sequence: CASSQETGGGTEAFF. The CDR3 DNA sequence: TGTGCCAGCAGCCAAGAGACCGGGGGGGGCACTGAAGCTTTCTTT.

Turning to this clonotype: A single base separates this from a much larger clone, so it may be a read error. The genes are TRBV5-4 and TRBJ2-7; TRBD1 matches at 12 bases. This CDR3 contains 14 residues. Germline assignment: CDR1 SGHNT and CDR2 YYREEE (reference sequence). J lost 5 bases, V lost 3 bases, and 3 bases had no gene match. This CDR3 reads CASSYGTGGHEQYF. The CDR3, as DNA: TGTGCCAGCAGCTACGGGACAGGGGGCCACGAGCAGTACTTC.

This clonotype was observed at least ten times. J is TRBJ2-3 and V is TRBV6-2 or TRBV6-3, with 15 bases aligning to TRBD2. J lost 2 bases, V lost 0 bases, and 3 bases had no gene match. Germline V gene sequence: CDR1 MNHEY, CDR2 SVGEGT. The CDR3 is made up of 18 amino acids. In nucleotides, the CDR3 is TGTGCCAGCAGTTACTCTAGGACTAGCGGGAGGGTCACAGATACGCAGTATTTT. Amino acids: CASSYSRTSGRVTDTQYF.

In its sample, this clonotype was seen many times. The chain links TRBV6-2 or TRBV6-3 to TRBJ1-1; D is ambiguous. Germline values: CDR1 MNHEY, CDR2 SVGEGT. CDR3 length equals 14 residues. Trimming took 2 bases from V and 1 from J, leaving 8 bases between them. The CDR3 protein is CASSYLWRNTEAFF. In DNA, the CDR3 is TGTGCCAGCAGTTACCTTTGGCGGAACACTGAAGCTTTCTTT.

Concerning this clonotype: This CDR3 is missing its conserved last phenylalanine or tryptophan, likely due to a read error. Because the CDR3's place on the DNA is in doubt, the DNA is left out and the CDR3 is given as listed by TCRdb. The chain has TRBV29-1 and TRBJ1-1. Germline-derived CDR1 and CDR2 are SQVTM and ANQGSEA. A total of 12 residues make up the CDR3, ends included. The CDR3 sequence is CSVVRVGTETFS.

This rearrangement joins TRBV30 to TRBJ2-5, with D unresolved. Germline-derived CDR1 and CDR2 are GTSNPN and SVGIG (reference sequence). This CDR3 region has 17 residues. Trimming shortened V by 1 base and J by 1 base, and 19 bases separated the two germline ends. CDR3 protein: CAWSAQPRRTAQETQYF. The DNA for the CDR3 is TGTGCCTGGAGTGCGCAGCCTAGAAGAACAGCCCAAGAGACCCAGTACTTC. Together with reference TRBV30 and TRBJ2-5, the CDR3 gives the full variable domain: SQTIHQWPATLVQPVGSPLSLECTVEGTSNPNLYWYRQAAGRGLQLLFYSVGIGQISSEVPQNLSASRPQDRQFILSSKKLLLSDSGFYLCAWSAQPRRTAQETQYFGPGTRLLVL.

This sequence joins TRBV20-1 and TRBJ2-3; no clear D gene. V was shortened by 5 bases and J by 2 bases, with 17 bases between the two germline ends. CDR3 length: 15 residues. Germline CDR1 reads DFQATT; CDR2 reads SNEGSKA (reference sequence). DNA for the CDR3: TGCAGTGCTGGATACCCTCAAGCCCACACAGATACGCAGTATTTT. As protein: CSAGYPQAHTDTQYF.

Ten or more counts support this clonotype. CDR3 region: CSAPPGLYNEQFF. In DNA form, the CDR3 reads TGCAGTGCCCCCCCTGGACTATACAATGAGCAGTTCTTC. The chain couples TRBV20-1 to TRBJ2-1; D perhaps matches TRBD2 (6 bases). The germline CDR1 and CDR2 sequences are DFQATT and SNEGSKA (reference sequence). The germline V and J ends were trimmed by 6 bases and 4 bases, with 13 bases remaining between them. The length of the CDR3 is 13 residues.

This clonotype was seen just once. A much larger clone is a single base away; this may be a read error. V gene TRBV18 combines with J gene TRBJ2-7; D possibly corresponds to TRBD1 (7 bases). The CDR3 is made up of 13 amino acids. V was shortened by 5 bases and J by 5 bases, with 13 bases between the two germline ends. Germline V gene data show CDR1 as KGHSH and CDR2 as LQKENI. The CDR3 region has the DNA TGTGCCAGCTCAGGGCGGGACAGCCACGAGCAGTACTTC. Protein sequence: CASSGRDSHEQYF.

At least ten counts were recorded for this clonotype. This chain uses TRBV11-2 with TRBJ2-7; tentative D call: TRBD1 (5 bases). This CDR3 spans 16 amino acids. Trimming took 2 bases from V and 4 from J, leaving 18 bases between them. Germline V gene lookup returns CDR1 SGHAT and CDR2 FQNNGV. The CDR3 is CASSLTDTAMGYEQYF. The CDR3 bases are TGTGCCAGCAGCTTAACGGACACGGCGATGGGTTACGAGCAGTACTTC.

With regard to this clonotype: A much larger clone is a single base away; this may be a read error. The gene calls are TRBV2 and TRBJ2-7, with no clear D. Germline CDR1 SNHLY, CDR2 FYNNEI. The CDR3 has 14 amino acids. The CDR3, as DNA: TGTGCCAGCACCCCCGGGCCCTACTCCCACGAGCAGTACTTC. Residues: CASTPGPYSHEQYF.

This clonotype was observed at least ten times. The chain employs TRBV6-1 and TRBJ2-3, with D possibly matching TRBD1 (7 bases). The CDR3 spans 14 residues. V lost 8 bases and J 11 bases, leaving 23 bases between the germline ends. From germline, CDR1 is MNHNS and CDR2 SASEGT. CDR3 residues: CASSRFQGGIEQYF. CDR3 nucleotide sequence: TGTGCCAGCTCACGGTTTCAGGGGGGAATTGAGCAGTATTTT.

This clonotype was seen at least ten times. The V and J genes are TRBV19 and TRBJ2-1, with 9 nucleotides matching TRBD2. Germline lookup yields CDR1 LNHDA and CDR2 SQIVND (reference sequence). V was pared by 3 bases and J by 9 bases, with 12 bases of the junction left unmatched. CDR3 length equals 16 residues. CDR3 protein: CASSIFAGGPEVEQFF. DNA for the CDR3: TGTGCCAGTAGTATTTTTGCGGGAGGGCCAGAGGTTGAGCAGTTCTTC. Drawing the rest from reference TRBV19 and TRBJ2-1, the complete variable domain is DGGITQSPKYLFRKEGQNVTLSCEQNLNHDAMYWYRQDPGQGLRLIYYSQIVNDFQKGDIAEGYSVSREKKESFPLTVTSAQKNPTAFYLCASSIFAGGPEVEQFFGPGTRLTVL.

On this clonotype: The conserved phenylalanine or tryptophan is not found at the CDR3 terminus, so this likely reflects a read error. The chain has TRBV28 and TRBJ2-3; D gene ambiguous. V gave up 5 bases and J gave up 3 bases, with 6 bases separating them. CDR1 and CDR2 from the germline V gene are MDHEN and SYDVKM. The CDR3 sequence is 12 residues long. CDR3 sequence: CASSPVTDTQYS. As DNA, the CDR3 is TGTGCCAGCAGTCCGGTGACAGATACGCAGTATTCT.

This chain joins TRBV24-1 and TRBJ2-7, with 8 bases lining up with TRBD1. The V gene end was trimmed by 0 bases and the J gene end by 4 bases; junction bases not matched to a gene: 7. The germline V gene encodes CDR1 KGHDR and CDR2 SFDVKD. This CDR3 contains 16 residues. In DNA form, the CDR3 reads TGTGCCACCAGTGATTTGACGGGACAGGAGGAATACGAGCAGTACTTC. This sequence encodes CATSDLTGQEEYEQYF.

On this clonotype itself: Compared with germline, one end of the junction differs, possibly owing to a read error. The chain carries TRBV6-6 and TRBJ2-1; 7 bases are shared with TRBD2. CDR1 and CDR2 (germline): MNHNY, SVGAGI (reference sequence). CDR3 size: 15 residues. CDR3 protein: CASSFTSAAYNEQLF. CDR3 in DNA: TGTGCCAGCAGTTTTACTAGCGCGGCCTACAATGAGCAGCTCTTC.

The CDR3 loop reads CASRLAGEQFF. The CDR3 bases are TGTGCCAGCCGACTAGCGGGGGAGCAGTTCTTC. The V gene is TRBV7-2, the J gene TRBJ2-1, with 11 bases that match TRBD2. Germline V CDR1 and CDR2: SGHTA, FQGNSA. This CDR3 spans 11 amino acids. The V segment lost 8 bases and the J segment 10 bases; nucleotides outside the gene matches: 1. Variable domain in full (rest from reference TRBV7-2 and TRBJ2-1): GAGVSQSPSNKVTEKGKDVELRCDPISGHTALYWYRQSLGQGLEFLIYFQGNSAPDKSGLPSDRFSAERTGGSVSTLTIQRTQQEDSAVYLCASRLAGEQFFGPGTRLTVL.

Concerning this clonotype: The conserved closing phenylalanine or tryptophan is absent in this CDR3, likely reflecting a read error. The chain links TRBV11-2 to TRBJ2-7; D remains unclear. CDR3 size: 11 residues. Per germline, CDR1 SGHAT and CDR2 FQNNGV. CDR3 coding DNA: TGCGCCAGCAGCCAAATCTACGAGCAGTACTCC. This gives the protein CASSQIYEQYS.

The chain employs TRBV7-3 and TRBJ2-5; D tentatively reads TRBD1 or TRBD2 (5 bases each). V was shortened by 2 bases and J by 2 bases, with 12 bases between the two germline ends. This CDR3 region has 15 residues. Per germline, CDR1 SGHTA and CDR2 FQGTGA. The CDR3, as DNA: TGTGCCAGCAGCTTACAAGGGGCGGGTCAAGAGACCCAGTACTTC. Its protein product is CASSLQGAGQETQYF. Full variable domain (rest looked up from reference TRBV7-3 and TRBJ2-5): GAGVSQTPSNKVTEKGKYVELRCDPISGHTALYWYRQSLGQGPEFLIYFQGTGAADDSGLPNDRFFAVRPEGSVSTLKIQRTERGDSAVYLCASSLQGAGQETQYFGPGTRLLVL.

As for this clonotype: A clone one base away is much larger, so this may be a read error. The J gene is TRBJ2-2, the V gene TRBV5-1; D is uncertain. CDR3 size: 14 residues. Looked up from germline, CDR1 is SGHRS and CDR2 is YFSETQ. V was pared by 4 bases and J by 3 bases, with 10 bases between. The CDR3 reads CASSNKSDTGELFF. CDR3 DNA: TGCGCCAGCAGCAATAAATCGGACACCGGGGAGCTGTTTTTT.

This clonotype has ten or more counts. The chain joins TRBV7-2 to TRBJ1-6; possibly TRBD1 for D (5 bases). The CDR3 is made up of 15 amino acids. Trimming took off 4 bases at V and 8 bases at J, with 15 bases between the two ends. CDR1 is SGHTA and CDR2 is FQGNSA in the germline V gene. The CDR3 sequence is CASSSRQRGDSPLHF. The DNA for the CDR3 is TGTGCCAGCAGCTCAAGACAGCGTGGAGATTCACCCCTCCACTTT.

The chain combines TRBV6-1 with TRBJ2-1, with 7 positions matching TRBD2. CDR3 size: 14 residues. The J segment lost 2 bases and the V segment lost 11 bases, leaving 9 bases of the junction unmatched. CDR1 is MNHNS, CDR2 SASEGT, per germline. The CDR3 sequence is CAGSVAGAYNEQFF. The CDR3 DNA reads TGTGCCGGCTCCGTCGCGGGGGCCTACAATGAGCAGTTCTTC.

In regard to this clonotype: Since a much larger clone is just one base distant, this may be a read error. Lacking the conserved final phenylalanine or tryptophan, this CDR3 likely reflects a read error. This chain links TRBV5-1 with TRBJ2-1; 11 nucleotides align to TRBD2. The last part of the DNA fits TRBJ2-5 better; the J call may be wrong. The V gene's germline CDR1 is SGHRS and CDR2 YFSETQ. This CDR3 is 16 amino acids long. The CDR3 region is CASSLATSGGTETQYS. CDR3 coding DNA: TGCGCCAGCAGCTTGGCTACTAGCGGGGGAACGGAGACCCAGTACTCC.

This clonotype was seen repeatedly, ten times or more. The chain couples TRBV20-1 to TRBJ2-7; D might be TRBD2 (6 bases). V was shortened by 3 bases and J by 0 bases, with 15 bases between the two germline ends. There are 15 residues in the CDR3. Germline V gene sequence: CDR1 DFQATT, CDR2 SNEGSKA (reference sequence). The DNA of the CDR3 is TGCAGTGCTAGGGAGGGGCAGACTTCCTCCTACGAGCAGTACTTC. It codes for CSAREGQTSSYEQYF.

The chain combines TRBV19 with TRBJ2-1; 11 nucleotides line up with TRBD2. With 6 bases clipped from V and 5 bases from J, the junction kept 6 bases outside the gene matches. The germline V gene encodes CDR1 LNHDA and CDR2 SQIVND (reference sequence). This CDR3 has 15 residues. This CDR3 is CASRWRLAGNNEQFF. The CDR3 DNA is TGTGCCAGTAGATGGAGACTAGCGGGGAACAATGAGCAGTTCTTC.

A few counts support this clonotype. The chain employs TRBV9 and TRBJ2-1; 9 nucleotides match TRBD2. The germline CDR1 and CDR2 sequences are SGDLS and YYNGEE. The CDR3 runs to 17 residues. V lost 2 bases, J lost 0 bases, and 6 bases stayed unmatched. The CDR3 sequence is CASSVLASGTSYNEQFF. The CDR3 DNA reads TGTGCCAGCAGCGTTTTGGCTAGCGGGACCTCCTACAATGAGCAGTTCTTC.